These 4 T cell receptor beta chains were all obtained from the same sample, sequenced in a study of siplizumab effects on memory and regulatory T cells (dated by TCRdb to between 2019 and 2020). The library came from the immunoSEQ multiplex PCR assay. Not all clones reach the TCRdb copy of this immuneACCESS table, which keeps in-frame sequences only. Checked studies attribute under half of the gap to unresolved V genes and leave the rest unexplained. The sample profile shows some 41,000 clones; more than 80% of them were found once. The ten largest make up roughly 0.25% of the sample. The source material was naive CD4+ T cells sorted from blood. The cell subset or site label corresponds to: unstimulated naive T cells. These receptors all stem from a human donor in good health.

CDR3 in amino acids: CASSSPGSNQPQHF. Written as DNA, the CDR3 is TGTGCCAGCAGCTCGCCCGGGAGCAATCAGCCCCAGCATTTT. The chain combines TRBV7-8 with TRBJ1-5; D unclear. V was pared by 4 bases and J by 1 base, with 8 bases between. From germline, CDR1 is SGHVS and CDR2 FQNEAQ. The CDR3 covers 14 residues.

The chain employs TRBV27 and TRBJ2-2; TRBD1 matches at 10 bases. Trimming cost V 5 bases and J 3 bases; bases outside gene matches: 6. Germline CDR1 MNHEY, CDR2 SMNVEV (reference sequence). The CDR3 runs 16 residues. The CDR3 DNA follows: TGTGCCAGCAGTCCCGACAGGGGGCGGTACACCGGGGAGCTGTTTTTT. It yields the protein CASSPDRGRYTGELFF.

CDR3 sequence: CASSDQPRGGYTF. CDR3 nucleotides: TGTGCCAGCAGTGACCAGCCGCGAGGGGGCTACACCTTC. The chain combines TRBV6-4 with TRBJ1-2; D not resolved. In germline, CDR1 is MRHNA, CDR2 SNTAGT. CDR3 length: 13 residues. Trimming removed 2 bases from V and 8 bases from J, with 12 bases in between.

The chain recombines TRBV15 with TRBJ2-4, with TRBD2 matching 7 bases. The CDR3 runs 14 residues. Losses at the gene ends were 0 bases for V and 13 bases for J; bases not matched to a gene: 9. The germline CDR1 and CDR2 sequences are LNHNV and YYDKDF (reference sequence). As DNA, the CDR3 is TGTGCCACCAGCAGAGACCCACCCAGCGGGGTACAGTACTTC. Protein sequence: CATSRDPPSGVQYF.